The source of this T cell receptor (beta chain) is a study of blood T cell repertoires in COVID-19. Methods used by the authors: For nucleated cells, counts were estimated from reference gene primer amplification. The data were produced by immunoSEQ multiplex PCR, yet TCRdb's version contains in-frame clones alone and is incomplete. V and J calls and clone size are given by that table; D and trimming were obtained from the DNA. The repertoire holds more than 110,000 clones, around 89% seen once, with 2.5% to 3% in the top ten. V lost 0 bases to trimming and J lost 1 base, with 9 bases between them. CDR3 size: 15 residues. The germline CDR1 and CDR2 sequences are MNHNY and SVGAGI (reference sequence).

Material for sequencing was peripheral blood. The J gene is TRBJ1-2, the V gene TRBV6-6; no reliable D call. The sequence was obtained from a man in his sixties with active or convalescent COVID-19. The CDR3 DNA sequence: TGTGCCAGCAGTTACTCCCCGGGGAGTAACTATGGCTACACCTTC. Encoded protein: CASSYSPGSNYGYTF.